What follows describes a single TCR beta chain. Its antigen remains undetermined. The input lacks base qualities; no much larger clone sits a single base away. Library preparation used PCR. The instrument given in TCRdb is Illumina HiSeq 4000. High-throughput sequencing was used to profile the TCR beta-chain CDR3 region of each patient. Concerning the study's data processing: A classifier to discriminate distant-metastatic papillary thyroid cancer patients was built from CDR3 differences across clinicopathological groups. To measure repertoire diversity the researchers used the Shannon index, while the Morisita-Horn index served to gauge how similar the tumor and blood repertoires were. The public reads were run again by TCRdb, first through fastp at Q25 and then through MiXCR, and only productive beta chains were kept. The V and J calls come from TCRdb's annotation, not from the publication. For this sample there are roughly 35,000 clones; around a sixth appear just once. Clones ranked in the top ten supply around 7.2% of the sample.

This sample was included in a study of metastatic and nonmetastatic thyroid tumors (dated by TCRdb to the early 2020s). As for the study more broadly: Repertoires were compared across peripheral blood and tumor or nodule tissue samples from malignant and benign thyroid patients.

Study-wide findings and limitations: In both blood and tumor samples, malignant tumors were reported to have significantly higher TCR beta diversity than benign nodules.

Ends trimmed: V by 0 bases, J by 0 bases; bases unmatched to a gene: 6. From the germline V gene (reference sequence), CDR1 is DFQATT and CDR2 is SNEGSKA. The CDR3, from cysteine to phenylalanine, totals 16 residues. Only the CDR3 part of the read is kept: 48 bases, read in frame from the first base. No patient had received any treatment before thyroid surgery. Using T-cell receptor beta sequencing, the study looked back at clinical samples from patients collected from the early 2010s to the late 2010s. The receptor was derived from a female donor with papillary thyroid cancer or a benign thyroid nodule (not recorded which). Some clones in this sample may be carry-over from other donors' samples. Sequencing was performed on blood. The receptor chain draws on TRBV20-1 and TRBJ2-3, and TRBD2 aligns with 7 junction nucleotides. The CDR3 protein sequence reads: CSARDASGASTDTQYF. At the DNA level, the sequence is TGCAGTGCTAGAGATGCGAGCGGGGCAAGCACAGATACGCAGTATTTT.